Listed below are T cell receptor beta chains from one sample, sequenced in a study of cytomegalovirus exposure and HLA in healthy donors. Profiling relied on immunoSEQ multiplex PCR, and the TCRdb table lists in-frame clones only, not all of them. The repertoire includes 150,000 to 200,000 clones, roughly four fifths of them detected once, and around 9% sits in the top ten. Input material: PBMCs. Every receptor here comes from a male donor in good health and CMV-seropositive. The CDR3 runs from the conserved cysteine through the conserved F or W. A D gene is named only where the DNA matches it firmly. Rows may omit the clone size; those that give it use once, few, many or a size class.

J,size,D,V,CDR3,DNA
TRBJ2-1,NA,NA,TRBV27,CASSPNYNEQFF,TGTGCCAGCAGTCCCAATTACAATGAGCAGTTCTTC
TRBJ1-1,once,NA,TRBV2,CASRASGVMNTEAFF,TGTGCCAGCAGGGCCTCCGGGGTCATGAACACTGAAGCTTTCTTT
TRBJ2-5,NA,TRBD1,TRBV28,CASSHRQGQETQYF,TGTGCCAGCAGTCATAGACAGGGCCAAGAGACCCAGTACTTC
TRBJ2-5,NA,TRBD2,TRBV7-9,CASSAAYPGGETQYF,TGTGCCAGCAGCGCAGCCTATCCGGGAGGAGAGACCCAGTACTTC
TRBJ1-6,NA,NA,TRBV7-9,CASSLDGAGSPLHF,TGTGCCAGCAGCTTAGATGGGGCAGGCTCACCCCTCCACTTT
TRBJ1-4,NA,NA,TRBV19,CASSIVYGENEKLFF,TGTGCCAGTAGTATCGTGTACGGGGAAAATGAAAAACTGTTTTTT
TRBJ2-7,NA,TRBD2,TRBV27,CASRLAGGNEQYF,TGTGCCTCCAGACTAGCGGGAGGAAACGAGCAGTACTTC
TRBJ1-1,few,NA,TRBV7-9,CASSSDTENTEAFF,TGTGCCAGCAGCTCGGACACGGAGAACACTGAAGCTTTCTTT
TRBJ2-5,NA,NA,TRBV5-5,CASSPTESQETQYF,TGTGCCAGCAGCCCGACAGAAAGCCAAGAGACCCAGTACTTC
TRBJ2-7,once,NA,TRBV2,CASTRTVYEQYF,TGTGCCAGCACTCGCACGGTCTACGAGCAGTACTTC
TRBJ1-1,NA,NA,TRBV19,CASSTPQGRGTEAFF,TGTGCCAGTAGTACTCCTCAGGGAAGGGGGACTGAAGCTTTCTTT
TRBJ1-4,NA,TRBD1,TRBV6-1,CASGIDRANEKLFF,TGTGCCAGCGGAATTGACAGGGCTAATGAAAAACTGTTTTTT
TRBJ1-1,NA,NA,TRBV6-5,CASSYSRPGTEAFF,TGTGCCAGCAGTTACTCGAGGCCGGGGACTGAAGCTTTCTTT
TRBJ2-1,NA,NA,TRBV28,CASSPTRGQYNEQFF,TGTGCCAGCAGTCCTACTCGCGGACAGTACAATGAGCAGTTCTTC
TRBJ2-2,few,NA,TRBV28,CASRRGFAGELFF,TGTGCCAGCCGACGGGGTTTTGCCGGGGAGCTGTTTTTT
TRBJ2-5,NA,TRBD2,TRBV4-3,CASSGLAGAGETQYF,TGCGCCAGCAGTGGACTAGCGGGAGCGGGGGAGACCCAGTACTTC
TRBJ1-3,NA,TRBD1,TRBV27,CASGWTGGGNTIYF,TGTGCCAGCGGGTGGACAGGAGGTGGAAACACCATATATTTT
TRBJ1-5,once,NA,TRBV4-3,CASSQDRGGGNQPQHF,TGCGCCAGCAGCCAAGACAGGGGTGGCGGCAATCAGCCCCAGCATTTT
TRBJ2-7,NA,TRBD2,TRBV2,CASRIGLAGGYEQYF,TGTGCCAGCAGGATAGGACTAGCGGGAGGCTACGAGCAGTACTTC
TRBJ1-2,NA,TRBD1,TRBV27,CASSSIPGQGASGYTF,TGTGCCAGCAGTTCGATCCCGGGACAGGGGGCGAGTGGCTACACCTTC
TRBJ2-1,NA,TRBD2,TRBV27,CASSPPLAGGDNEQFF,TGTGCCAGCAGTCCGCCACTAGCGGGAGGGGACAATGAGCAGTTCTTC
TRBJ1-6,NA,TRBD1,TRBV27,CASSFQGGYSPLHF,TGTGCCAGCAGTTTTCAGGGGGGCTATTCACCCCTCCACTTT
TRBJ2-1,NA,TRBD2,TRBV7-9,CASSIGLAGGAYNEQFF,TGTGCCAGCAGCATAGGACTAGCGGGGGGTGCTTACAATGAGCAGTTCTTC
TRBJ2-4,NA,TRBD1,TRBV7-9,CSSSSPAAGGESRKNIQYF,TGTTCCAGCAGCTCCCCGGCGGCAGGGGGCGAATCCCGAAAAAACATTCAGTACTTC